A selection of T cell receptor beta chains follows, all from one sample in a study of T cell changes during pregnancy in multiple sclerosis. Data came from immunoSEQ multiplex PCR; TCRdb stores just in-frame clones and leaves some out. The table lists roughly 51,000 clones, approximately 94% of them singletons. The specimen was CD8+ T cells from peripheral blood mononuclear cells, collected before pregnancy. These receptor sequences come from a female donor with multiple sclerosis, enrolled in a pregnancy study. Each CDR3 is given with its conserved first and last residue. Each record gives: clone size, D gene, V gene, J gene, CDR3 protein, CDR3 DNA. A D gene is named only where the DNA matches it firmly. Expanded clones are given a class, and other clones once, few, many or no size at all.

size: .
D: TRBD1
V: TRBV7-6
J: TRBJ2-5
CDR3: CASSLEGAGPSQYF
DNA: TGTGCCAGCAGCTTAGAGGGGGCCGGGCCGTCCCAGTACTTC

size: .
D: .
V: TRBV6-1
J: TRBJ2-3
CDR3: CASSGLGRHRDTQYF
DNA: TGTGCCAGCAGTGGCCTTGGCAGGCATAGGGATACGCAGTATTTT

size: .
D: TRBD1
V: TRBV27
J: TRBJ2-5
CDR3: CASSTVPDRGRETQYF
DNA: TGTGCCAGCTCTACCGTACCGGACAGGGGGCGAGAGACCCAGTACTTC

size: .
D: TRBD1
V: TRBV10-2
J: TRBJ2-5
CDR3: CASSGRDREQETQYF
DNA: TGCGCCAGCAGTGGAAGGGACAGGGAACAGGAGACCCAGTACTTC

size: .
D: TRBD2
V: TRBV7-9
J: TRBJ2-1
CDR3: CASSPRTSGESYNEQFF
DNA: TGTGCCAGCAGCCCTAGGACTAGCGGAGAGTCCTACAATGAGCAGTTCTTC

size: .
D: TRBD1
V: TRBV5-1
J: TRBJ1-1
CDR3: CASTHTGGMNTEAFF
DNA: TGCGCCAGCACCCATACAGGGGGCATGAACACTGAAGCTTTCTTT

size: .
D: TRBD2
V: TRBV5-1
J: TRBJ2-3
CDR3: CASSLAVTSGVGTDTQYF
DNA: TGCGCCAGCAGCTTGGCGGTGACTAGCGGAGTGGGGACAGATACGCAGTATTTT

size: medium-sized
D: .
V: TRBV10-3
J: TRBJ2-7
CDR3: CAISEGYEQYF
DNA: TGTGCCATATCAGAGGGATACGAGCAGTACTTC

size: .
D: .
V: TRBV20-1
J: TRBJ1-2
CDR3: CSARGYSGYTF
DNA: TGCAGTGCTCGTGGGTATAGCGGCTACACCTTC

size: .
D: TRBD1
V: TRBV19
J: TRBJ1-5
CDR3: CASTQQGWQPQHF
DNA: TGTGCCAGTACCCAACAGGGGTGGCAGCCCCAGCATTTT

size: .
D: .
V: TRBV30
J: TRBJ2-2
CDR3: CAWRGKTTVTGELFF
DNA: TGTGCCTGGAGGGGCAAAACGACAGTAACCGGGGAGCTGTTTTTT

size: .
D: TRBD2
V: TRBV5-5
J: TRBJ2-7
CDR3: CASSLVVAGSGEQYF
DNA: TGTGCCAGCAGCTTGGTAGTAGCGGGATCTGGGGAGCAGTACTTC

size: .
D: .
V: TRBV19
J: TRBJ2-2
CDR3: CASSISVAFTGELFF
DNA: TGTGCCAGTAGTATTTCCGTGGCCTTCACCGGGGAGCTGTTTTTT

size: .
D: .
V: TRBV9
J: TRBJ2-3
CDR3: CASSVVLGPDTQYF
DNA: TGTGCCAGCAGCGTAGTCCTCGGTCCAGATACGCAGTATTTT

size: .
D: TRBD1
V: TRBV27
J: TRBJ2-7
CDR3: CASSFEGAGYEQYF
DNA: TGTGCCAGCAGTTTTGAGGGGGCCGGCTACGAGCAGTACTTC

size: .
D: TRBD2
V: TRBV5-6
J: TRBJ2-4
CDR3: CASSLWPSGSGYF
DNA: TGTGCCAGCAGCTTGTGGCCTAGCGGGAGCGGATACTTC

size: .
D: TRBD1
V: TRBV5-1
J: TRBJ2-6
CDR3: CASSGTGRNIPSGANVLTF
DNA: TGCGCCAGCAGCGGGACAGGGAGGAACATACCCTCTGGGGCCAACGTCCTGACTTTC

size: .
D: .
V: TRBV6-4
J: TRBJ2-6
CDR3: CASSDRGGANVLTF
DNA: TGTGCCAGCAGTGACAGGGGTGGGGCCAACGTCCTGACTTTC

size: .
D: .
V: TRBV9
J: TRBJ2-3
CDR3: CASSAGTEVTDTQYF
DNA: TGTGCCAGCAGCGCCGGGACTGAAGTAACAGATACGCAGTATTTT

size: .
D: TRBD1
V: TRBV7-9
J: TRBJ1-2
CDR3: CASSLAGGRSWDYGYTF
DNA: TGTGCCAGCAGCTTAGCAGGGGGCAGGTCTTGGGACTATGGCTACACCTTC

size: .
D: TRBD1
V: TRBV28
J: TRBJ1-2
CDR3: CASSEQGASGYTF
DNA: TGTGCCAGCAGTGAACAGGGGGCGAGTGGCTACACCTTC

size: .
D: TRBD2
V: TRBV13
J: TRBJ2-2
CDR3: CASSLGLAGPTGELFF
DNA: TGTGCCAGCAGCTTGGGACTAGCGGGACCCACCGGGGAGCTGTTTTTT

size: .
D: .
V: TRBV4-1
J: TRBJ2-7
CDR3: CASSQDGSGEQYF
DNA: TGCGCCAGCAGCCAAGATGGCTCAGGGGAGCAGTACTTC